These 32 T cell receptor beta chains were sequenced from one sample in a study of tumor-infiltrating lymphocytes in primary liver carcinoma (TCRdb year 2017). The reads were generated on an Illumina HiSeq 2500. A constant-region primer and ProtoScript II reverse transcriptase were used to reverse-transcribe TCRbeta-specific cDNA from around 540 ng total RNA. The TCRbeta libraries were prepared through three rounds of nested multiplex PCR following a slightly modified ARM-PCR procedure. The first two PCR rounds used multiplex TRBV1-TRBV30 forward primers with a Cbeta reverse primer, each for about 9 cycles. The raw public data were reprocessed by TCRdb itself: fastp quality trimming at Q25, MiXCR clonotype calling, in-frame beta chains only. Under each unique CDR3 protein, matching rows form one entry showing the most common genes and DNA. This sample holds about 120,000 distinct CDR3 sequences; less than 75% were observed only once. The leading ten clones occupy roughly 7.3% of the sample.

Without any cell sorting, total RNA and DNA were extracted together from roughly 20-30 mg of bulk tissue using the AllPrep DNA/RNA mini kit. What was sequenced was tumor-adjacent normal liver tissue. These receptors were taken from a woman in her sixties or seventies with primary liver carcinoma and hepatitis B virus infection.

The table lists this clonotype with many counts. V usage is TRBV4-2 and J usage is TRBJ2-7; the match to TRBD2 covers 13 bases. The germline V gene has CDR1 LGHNA and CDR2 YNFKEQ. The CDR3 totals 15 residues. The V gene end was trimmed by 4 bases and the J gene end by 2 bases; junction bases not matched to a gene: 2. In nucleotides, the CDR3 is TGTGCCAGCAGCCTTGGACTAGCGGGAGCCTACGAGCAGTACTTC. Protein: CASSLGLAGAYEQYF.

V gene TRBV29-1 combines with J gene TRBJ2-1; 7 bases match TRBD1. This CDR3 has 13 residues. Looked up from germline, CDR1 is SQVTM and CDR2 is ANQGSEA. V lost 7 bases, J lost 7 bases, and 10 bases stayed unmatched. Here the CDR3 reads CSAARDRDNEQFF. DNA for the CDR3: TGCAGCGCCGCTAGGGACAGAGATAATGAGCAGTTCTTC.

Concerning this clonotype: One end of the junction fails to match germline, which may point to a read error. The chain recombines TRBV14 with TRBJ2-2; D is unresolved. Germline-derived CDR1 and CDR2 are SGHDN and FVKESK. This CDR3 comprises 16 residues. CDR3 region: CTSSQKLTVNTGELFF. DNA of the CDR3: TGTACCAGCAGCCAAAAACTCACAGTGAACACCGGGGAGCTGTTTTTT.

The rearrangement links TRBV11-2 to TRBJ2-3, with 15 bases aligning to TRBD2. This CDR3 spans 18 amino acids. CDR1 and CDR2 from the germline V gene are SGHAT and FQNNGV. The junction had 10 bases not matched to a gene; V was cut back by 3 bases and J by 6 bases. This CDR3 reads CASSFPGLAGGPVDTQYF. Written as DNA, the CDR3 is TGTGCCAGCAGCTTCCCAGGACTAGCGGGGGGGCCGGTGGATACGCAGTATTTT.

Remarks on this clonotype: Since the CDR3 does not end with the conserved phenylalanine or tryptophan, this likely comes from a read error. V gene TRBV11-2 combines with J gene TRBJ2-3; D gene unclear. The CDR3 consists of 15 residues. With 1 base removed from V and 4 bases from J, the gap between germline ends came to 12 bases. Per the germline V gene, CDR1 is SGHAT and CDR2 is FQNNGV. CDR3 nucleotide sequence: TGTGCCAGCAGCTTAGCGCGATTTAGCTCAGATACGCAGTATCTT. Translating gives CASSLARFSSDTQYL.

Notes on this clonotype: No conserved phenylalanine or tryptophan ends this CDR3, so it is likely a read error. Because the CDR3's place on the DNA is in doubt, the DNA is left out and the CDR3 is given as listed by TCRdb. The chain links TRBV24-1 to TRBJ2-3; the D call of TRBD1 is as the table states it, not checked on the DNA. The CDR3 totals 16 residues, both ends included. Germline lookup yields CDR1 KGHDR and CDR2 SFDVKD. CDR3 region: CATSDSGTGNLVTQYY.

Comment on this clonotype: Given a much more abundant clone one base away, this may be a read error. Since the CDR3 does not end with the conserved phenylalanine or tryptophan, this likely comes from a read error. This sequence joins TRBV12-3 or TRBV12-4 and TRBJ1-5; tentatively, D is TRBD1 (6 bases). The V end was cut by 4 bases, the J end by 6 bases, with 13 bases between. The CDR3 runs to 14 residues. The CDR3 region has the DNA TGTGCCAGCAGTTCCCAGGGGCTGGGTCAGCCCCAGCATCTT. It is translated as CASSSQGLGQPQHL.

This chain connects TRBV29-1 to TRBJ2-3; 9 bases fit TRBD2. The CDR3 loop spans 17 amino acids. V lost 5 bases to trimming and J lost 2 bases; unmatched junction nucleotides: 14. Germline V gene lookup returns CDR1 SQVTM and CDR2 ANQGSEA. CDR3 protein: CSVKGWLAGNNTDTQYF. CDR3 nucleotide sequence: TGCAGCGTTAAAGGTTGGCTAGCGGGAAACAACACAGATACGCAGTATTTT.

The rearrangement joins TRBV5-6 to TRBJ2-2; D may match TRBD1 or TRBD2 (5 bases each). Looked up from germline, CDR1 is SGHDT and CDR2 is YYEEEE. The V end lost 5 bases, the J end lost 6 bases, and 23 bases lay between the germline ends. CDR3 length equals 17 residues. The CDR3 spells CASRAASGRCLSGELFF. CDR3 bases: TGTGCCAGCAGGGCTGCATCGGGGCGCTGTTTATCCGGGGAGCTGTTTTTT. The variable domain in full, with the rest retrieved from reference TRBV5-6 and TRBJ2-2, is DAGVTQSPTHLIKTRGQQVTLRCSPKSGHDTVSWYQQALGQGPQFIFQYYEEEERQRGNFPDRFSGHQFPNYSSELNVNALLLGDSALYLCASRAASGRCLSGELFFGEGSRLTVL.

Of note for this clonotype: The junction departs from the called germline gene at one end, perhaps through a read error. This chain links TRBV11-2 with TRBJ2-1, with D tentatively TRBD2 (5 bases). In germline, CDR1 is SGHAT, CDR2 FQNNGV. The CDR3 is 15 residues long. The CDR3 is CASSIEGLAYNEQFF. The CDR3 DNA reads as TGTGCCAGCAGTATAGAGGGATTGGCCTATAATGAGCAGTTCTTC.

This clonotype was counted a few times. Possible read error: a much larger clone is one base away. The chain recombines TRBV6-6 with TRBJ1-3; D unclear. Per the germline V gene, CDR1 is MNHNY and CDR2 is SVGAGI (reference sequence). V was pared by 2 bases and J by 1 base, with 12 bases between. This CDR3 spans 16 amino acids. In DNA form, the CDR3 reads TGTGCCAGCAGTTACGGCCCACGGGGATCTGGAAACACCATATATTTT. This translates into CASSYGPRGSGNTIYF.

Worth noting for this clonotype: This may stem from a read error, because a much larger clone lies one nucleotide away. The rearrangement uses TRBV6-4 and TRBJ2-2; 9 bases agree with TRBD1. This CDR3 has 15 amino acids. Germline V gives CDR1 MRHNA, CDR2 SNTAGT. CDR3 residues: CASSDRTGESGEPFF. In DNA form, the CDR3 reads TGTGCCAGCAGTGACAGGACAGGGGAGTCCGGGGAGCCGTTTTTT.

This clonotype was counted ten times or more. V gene TRBV12-5 combines with J gene TRBJ1-5; D not certain. Germline CDR1 and CDR2: LGHNT and FRNRAP. Between the trimmed V and J ends, which lost 0 bases and 5 bases, there was a span of 11 bases. The CDR3 totals 15 residues. CDR3 in DNA: TGTGCTAGTGGTTTGGTACTGGGAGAGGATCAGCCCCAGCATTTT. Protein: CASGLVLGEDQPQHF.

With respect to this clonotype: Here the CDR3 omits its conserved ending phenylalanine or tryptophan, so a read error is the likely source. The rearrangement links TRBV12-3 or TRBV12-4 to TRBJ2-1, with TRBD2 matching 9 bases. The CDR3 length is 16 residues. CDR3 amino acids: CTSSNLRGLASNEQFS. As DNA, the CDR3 is TGTACCAGCAGTAACCTGAGAGGACTAGCGTCTAATGAGCAGTTCTCC.

Note on this clonotype: This may arise from a read error, as a much more abundant clone is one base away. The J gene is TRBJ1-6, the V gene TRBV5-1; 7 nucleotides align to TRBD1. CDR1 SGHRS and CDR2 YFSETQ come from the germline V gene. The CDR3 consists of 19 residues. CDR3 residues: CASSEGQPSPGSYNSPLNF. In DNA form, the CDR3 reads TGCGCCAGCAGCGAGGGACAGCCATCACCGGGCTCCTATAATTCACCCCTCAACTTT.

The J gene is TRBJ2-7, the V gene TRBV11-2, with a tentative D call TRBD1 (5 bases). The CDR3 consists of 14 residues. V lost 8 bases, J lost 3 bases, and 17 bases lay in between. CDR1 is SGHAT, CDR2 FQNNGV, per germline. CDR3: CASSHGALYYEQYF. The CDR3 coding sequence is TGTGCCAGCTCCCATGGGGCATTATACTACGAGCAGTACTTC.

Relative to its sample, this clonotype is medium-sized (0.01 to 0.1%). This chain uses TRBV11-2 with TRBJ1-6; D is perhaps TRBD1 (5 bases). This CDR3 comprises 14 residues. CDR1 SGHAT and CDR2 FQNNGV come from the germline V gene. V was trimmed by 5 bases and J by 8 bases, leaving 13 bases between them. Here the CDR3 reads CASSKQDWDSPLHF. The CDR3 DNA is TGTGCCAGCAGCAAACAGGACTGGGATTCACCCCTCCACTTT.

As for this clonotype: An end of the junction differs from the germline gene, which may be a read error. The chain links TRBV6-6 to TRBJ1-2; D uncertain. The CDR3 totals 14 residues. Germline V gene data show CDR1 as MNHNY and CDR2 as SVGAGI (reference sequence). The chain's CDR3 is CASNGVGSNYGHTF. The CDR3 DNA reads TGTGCCAGCAATGGTGTAGGCTCTAACTATGGCCACACCTTC.

As concerns this clonotype: This clone may be a read error of a much larger clone one base away. The V call is TRBV28, the J call TRBJ2-3; 7 bases align to TRBD1. The CDR3 loop spans 14 amino acids. Germline V gene lookup returns CDR1 MDHEN and CDR2 SYDVKM. CDR3 nucleotides: TGTGTCAGCAGTTTTGTAGGGGGCAGAGATACGCAGTATTTT. It codes for CVSSFVGGRDTQYF. The whole variable domain, remainder taken from reference TRBV28 and TRBJ2-3, is DVKVTQSSRYLVKRTGEKVFLECVQDMDHENMFWYRQDPGLGLRLIYFSYDVKMKEKGDIPEGYSVSREKKERFSLILESASTNQTSMYLCVSSFVGGRDTQYFGPGTRLTVL.

This clonotype was seen only once. With a much larger clone just one base away, this may be a read error. The chain uses TRBV30 and TRBJ2-3, with TRBD2 identical over 12 bases. The CDR3 length is 19 residues. Looked up from germline, CDR1 is GTSNPN and CDR2 is SVGIG (reference sequence). Trimming took 4 bases from V and 2 from J; bases not matched to a gene: 16. CDR3 coding DNA: TGTGCCTGGAACCCGCCGCTAGCGGGAGGGCGGGGGAACACAGATACGCAGTATTTT. Protein sequence: CAWNPPLAGGRGNTDTQYF.

Remarks on this clonotype: At one end, the junction sequence differs from germline, possibly due to a read error. The chain has TRBV11-1 and TRBJ2-1; D is undetermined. CDR1 is SGHAT, CDR2 FQDESV, per germline (reference sequence). The CDR3 spans 15 residues. The CDR3 is CTSSLGLGPGWEQFF. The CDR3 DNA sequence: TGTACCAGCAGCTTAGGGTTGGGTCCAGGCTGGGAGCAGTTCTTC.

This clonotype has at least ten counts. The chain recombines TRBV6-5 with TRBJ1-1; maybe TRBD1 (5 bases). The ends were cut back, 5 bases at V and 3 bases at J, with 16 bases in the middle. The CDR3 runs to 15 residues. Per germline, CDR1 MNHEY and CDR2 SVGAGI. For the CDR3, the DNA is TGTGCCAGCAGTCGACAGATTCCTCGGGACACTGAAGCTTTCTTT. Translating it yields CASSRQIPRDTEAFF.

The sample holds a few counts of this clonotype. The gene calls are TRBV7-9 and TRBJ1-1; D gene uncertain. From germline, CDR1 is SEHNR and CDR2 FQNEAQ (reference sequence). This CDR3 is built from 13 residues. V was shortened by 4 bases and J by 4 bases, with 10 bases between the two germline ends. CDR3 in DNA: TGTGCCAGCAGCTCGGGGTTCTTCACTGAAGCTTTCTTT. It translates to CASSSGFFTEAFF.

Sample share makes this clonotype medium-sized (0.01 to 0.1%). This sequence joins TRBV11-3 and TRBJ2-2; 8 nucleotides agree with TRBD1. This CDR3 has 15 residues. Trimming took 5 bases from V and 4 from J; bases not matched to a gene: 6. CDR1 is SGHNT and CDR2 is YENEEA in the germline V gene. The CDR3 sequence: CASSQGASSTGELFF. The CDR3 DNA follows: TGTGCCAGCAGCCAGGGGGCTAGCAGCACCGGGGAGCTGTTTTTT.

This clonotype was seen a single time. The junction shows a germline mismatch at one end, possibly a read error. The chain uses TRBV11-2 and TRBJ2-3; maybe TRBD2 (5 bases). This CDR3 is built from 16 residues. Germline values: CDR1 SGHAT, CDR2 FQNNGV. This CDR3 is CANSLGIQRSKDTQYF. CDR3 in DNA: TGTGCCAACAGCTTAGGTATCCAGCGGAGCAAAGATACGCAGTATTTT.

A word on this clonotype: The junction departs from germline at one end; a sequencing error may be responsible. This chain connects TRBV6-5 to TRBJ1-3; TRBD1 matches at 7 bases. CDR3 length equals 15 residues. Germline CDR1 reads MNHEY; CDR2 reads SVGAGI. The CDR3 here is CASTDRSDSVNTIYF. Written as DNA, the CDR3 is TGTGCCAGCACGGACAGGTCGGACTCTGTAAACACCATATATTTT.

This clonotype was seen many times. V gene TRBV6-1 combines with J gene TRBJ1-2; 8 nucleotides line up with TRBD1. CDR3 length equals 16 residues. V gave up 3 bases and J gave up 4 bases; unmatched junction bases: 10. Germline V gives CDR1 MNHNS, CDR2 SASEGT. Here the CDR3 reads CASSERQGTGGYGYTF. In nucleotides, the CDR3 is TGTGCCAGCAGTGAGAGACAGGGGACGGGGGGCTATGGCTACACCTTC.

This clonotype was recorded a few times. A single base separates this from a much larger clone, so it may be a read error. V gene TRBV5-6 combines with J gene TRBJ2-7; TRBD2 is a possible D gene (7 bases). Germline V gene lookup returns CDR1 SGHDT and CDR2 YYEEEE. The CDR3 sequence is 14 residues long. The CDR3 DNA sequence: TGTACCAGCAGCTTGATAAAGGGGGGGTACGAGCAGTACTTC. Encoded protein: CTSSLIKGGYEQYF.

Details on this clonotype: A read error may explain this, as a much larger clone is one base away. Because it lacks the conserved phenylalanine or tryptophan at the end, this CDR3 is likely a read error. This chain joins TRBV4-1 and TRBJ2-3, with 7 bases lining up with TRBD2. CDR3 length: 14 amino acids. J gave up 7 bases and V 4 bases, and 8 bases lay outside the gene matches. Germline V gene data show CDR1 as MGHRA and CDR2 as YSYEKL. The chain's CDR3 is CASSPGGAGYTQYL. For the CDR3, the DNA is TGCGCCAGCAGCCCGGGGGGTGCGGGCTATACGCAGTATCTT.

Comments on this clonotype: This may come from a read error, since a much larger clone is one base off. The chain combines TRBV6-4 with TRBJ2-2; perhaps TRBD1 as D (6 bases). The CDR3 loop spans 13 amino acids. Germline CDR1 MRHNA, CDR2 SNTAGT. V dropped 6 bases and J dropped 6 bases, with 11 bases sitting between them. CDR3 in DNA: TGTGCCAGCAGCCATGAGGGGGCCGGGGAGCTGTTTTTT. Its protein product is CASSHEGAGELFF.

As regards this clonotype: The junction departs from the called germline gene at one end, perhaps through a read error. J is TRBJ2-2 and V is TRBV11-2, with D perhaps matching TRBD2 (5 bases). The CDR3 consists of 16 residues. Germline assignment: CDR1 SGHAT and CDR2 FQNNGV. This CDR3 reads CASSEGRSTNTGELFF. The CDR3 DNA reads as TGTGCCAGCAGCGAAGGACGCAGCACGAACACCGGGGAGCTGTTCTTT.

On this clonotype: Mismatch with germline at one junction end may stem from a read error. This rearrangement joins TRBV12-3 or TRBV12-4 to TRBJ1-5; no firm D call. The CDR3 extends over 14 amino acids. This CDR3 is CASSFREGNQPQHF. CDR3 DNA: TGTGCCAGCAGTTTCCGGGAAGGGAATCAGCCCCAACATTTT.